Each of the 15 T cell receptor beta chains below was sequenced from the same sample in a study of early T cells in non-severe SARS-CoV-2 infection. TCRdb reprocessed the 5' RACE reads with MiXCR, giving one entry per CDR3 protein. The repertoire holds some 52,000 distinct CDR3 sequences, with around 8% as singletons. The material sequenced was whole blood. These receptors were obtained from an adult who was a healthcare worker with PCR-confirmed SARS-CoV-2 infection or an uninfected control (not recorded which).

The chain joins TRBV4-3 to TRBJ1-1; tentative D call: TRBD1 (5 bases). The CDR3 has 14 amino acids. CDR1 and CDR2 from the germline V gene are LGHNA and YSLEER. V lost 5 bases and J lost 5, with 15 bases in between. The CDR3 region is CASSLSQGETEAFF. The CDR3 bases are TGCGCCAGCAGCTTATCCCAGGGAGAAACTGAAGCTTTCTTT.

This clonotype was detected many times. V gene TRBV27 combines with J gene TRBJ2-1; 7 bases agree with TRBD2. The CDR3 extends over 15 amino acids. Germline-derived CDR1 and CDR2 are MNHEY and SMNVEV (reference sequence). V was clipped by 4 bases and J by 3 bases; unmatched bases: 6. The CDR3 DNA follows: TGTGCCAGCAGTTATCGGACTAGTAACTACAATGAGCAGTTCTTC. This codes for CASSYRTSNYNEQFF.

This clonotype was observed at least ten times. This chain joins TRBV7-9 and TRBJ1-2, with 7 nucleotides matching TRBD1. V was pared by 1 base and J by 3 bases, with 14 bases of the junction left unmatched. The CDR3 contains 18 residues. Germline V gene lookup returns CDR1 SEHNR and CDR2 FQNEAQ (reference sequence). The CDR3, as DNA: TGTGCCAGCAGCTTAGACCTAGGACAGGTCTACAGGGACTATGGCTACACCTTC. Its translation: CASSLDLGQVYRDYGYTF. Using reference TRBV7-9 and TRBJ1-2 for the parts outside the CDR3, the full variable domain is DTGVSQNPRHKITKRGQNVTFRCDPISEHNRLYWYRQTLGQGPEFLTYFQNEAQLEKSRLLSDRFSAERPKGSFSTLEIQRTEQGDSAMYLCASSLDLGQVYRDYGYTFGSGTRLTVV.

A few counts support this clonotype. This chain joins TRBV11-2 and TRBJ1-2; D call uncertain. The CDR3 loop spans 12 amino acids. Trimming left V 5 bases short and J 8 bases short, with 12 bases between. Germline loops: CDR1 SGHAT, CDR2 FQNNGV. The CDR3 reads CASSHGRRGYTF. CDR3 DNA sequence: TGTGCCAGCAGCCACGGCAGGCGAGGCTACACCTTC.

This clonotype was recorded many times. The gene calls are TRBV11-1 and TRBJ1-1; D remains ambiguous. The CDR3 length is 14 residues. The germline V gene encodes CDR1 SGHAT and CDR2 FQDESV (reference sequence). The ends were cut back, 6 bases at V and 0 bases at J, with 11 bases in the middle. The CDR3 loop reads CASRHSNMNTEAFF. DNA for the CDR3: TGTGCCAGCAGACACTCCAACATGAACACTGAAGCTTTCTTT.

A few counts support this clonotype. The chain employs TRBV5-6 and TRBJ1-6, with 10 bases fitting TRBD1. Germline V gives CDR1 SGHDT, CDR2 YYEEEE. J gave up 13 bases and V 1 base, and 8 bases lay outside the gene matches. CDR3 length: 15 residues. The CDR3 DNA reads as TGTGCCAGCAGCTTGCCCGGGACAGGGGACATCCCCCTCCACTTT. This codes for CASSLPGTGDIPLHF.

This clonotype has only a few counts. The rearrangement links TRBV7-2 to TRBJ2-1; 7 bases agree with TRBD1. CDR1 and CDR2 (germline): SGHTA, FQGNSA. The CDR3 totals 14 residues. J was trimmed by 6 bases and V by 5 bases; bases with no gene match: 7. The chain's CDR3 is CASSRDRVGNEQFF. The CDR3 coding sequence is TGTGCCAGCAGCCGCGACAGGGTTGGCAATGAGCAGTTCTTC.

This clonotype has a count of ten or more. The gene calls are TRBV29-1 and TRBJ2-3, with 14 positions matching TRBD2. Germline-derived CDR1 and CDR2 are SQVTM and ANQGSEA. V dropped 6 bases and J dropped 6; count of bases not matched to a gene: 8. The CDR3 is made up of 15 amino acids. CDR3: CSVSMTSGRVDTQYF. The CDR3 coding sequence is TGCAGCGTCTCGATGACTAGCGGGAGGGTGGATACGCAGTATTTT.

The chain recombines TRBV6-6 with TRBJ2-7; TRBD1 is a possible D gene (5 bases). CDR1 is MNHNY, CDR2 SVGAGI, per germline (reference sequence). Between the trimmed V and J ends, which lost 6 bases and 2 bases, there was a span of 20 bases. CDR3 length: 16 amino acids. The CDR3: CASSSSGATLAYEQYF. CDR3 DNA sequence: TGTGCCAGCAGCTCCTCTGGGGCTACTTTAGCCTACGAGCAGTACTTC.

This clonotype has ten or more counts. V is TRBV5-5 and J is TRBJ2-2; D perhaps matches TRBD2 (6 bases). Germline CDR1 SGHKS, CDR2 YYEKEE (reference sequence). The CDR3 has 13 amino acids. V was trimmed by 0 bases and J by 10 bases, leaving 10 bases between them. The CDR3 region has the DNA TGTGCCAGCAGCTTGGGCGGGGCTACGGAGCTGTTTTTT. Translating it yields CASSLGGATELFF. The variable domain in full, completed from reference TRBV5-5 and TRBJ2-2, reads DAGVTQSPTHLIKTRGQQVTLRCSPISGHKSVSWYQQVLGQGPQFIFQYYEKEERGRGNFPDRFSARQFPNYSSELNVNALLLGDSALYLCASSLGGATELFFGEGSRLTVL.

The table lists this clonotype with many counts. The CDR3 nucleotides are TGTGCCAGCAGTCCCGCGGGGGCTGGAAACACCATATATTTT. It codes for CASSPAGAGNTIYF. The chain couples TRBV27 to TRBJ1-3; TRBD1 is a possible D gene (5 bases). Germline CDR1 and CDR2: MNHEY and SMNVEV (reference sequence). The CDR3 is 14 amino acids. The ends were cut back, 5 bases at V and 2 bases at J, with 10 bases in the middle.

This clonotype was recorded many times. The V gene is TRBV5-1, the J gene TRBJ2-4; 11 bases are shared with TRBD2. V shed 9 bases, J shed 4 bases, and the junction held 6 bases outside the gene matches. Germline-derived CDR1 and CDR2 are SGHRS and YFSETQ. The CDR3 loop spans 14 amino acids. The CDR3 spells CANGTSGIKNIQYF. The CDR3, as DNA: TGCGCCAACGGGACTAGCGGCATTAAAAACATTCAGTACTTC.

This clonotype was observed a few times. The chain employs TRBV27 and TRBJ1-1; D remains ambiguous. This CDR3 has 15 amino acids. Between the trimmed V and J ends, which lost 3 bases and 4 bases, there was a span of 15 bases. CDR1 is MNHEY, CDR2 SMNVEV, per germline (reference sequence). CDR3 DNA: TGTGCCAGCAGTTTTTTGGTCGGAGGACCCACTGAAGCTTTCTTT. It translates to CASSFLVGGPTEAFF.

In this sample, this clonotype turned up a few times. V usage is TRBV13 and J usage is TRBJ2-5; 7 bases map to TRBD2. Trimming removed 2 bases from V and 2 bases from J; junction bases left unmatched: 5. Per germline, CDR1 PRHDT and CDR2 FYEKMQ (reference sequence). The CDR3 contains 15 residues. The DNA for the CDR3 is TGTGCCAGCAGCTTAATGCCTAGCGGACAAGAGACCCAGTACTTC. Protein: CASSLMPSGQETQYF.

This clonotype came up many times. The V gene is TRBV5-4, the J gene TRBJ1-1, with D unresolved. The CDR3 has 12 amino acids. V shed 2 bases and J shed 1 base, with 3 bases lying between them. Germline lookup yields CDR1 SGHNT and CDR2 YYREEE (reference sequence). The CDR3 sequence: CASSFGNTEAFF. For the CDR3, the DNA is TGTGCCAGCAGCTTTGGGAACACTGAAGCTTTCTTT. Full variable domain (rest looked up from reference TRBV5-4 and TRBJ1-1): ETGVTQSPTHLIKTRGQQVTLRCSSQSGHNTVSWYQQALGQGPQFIFQYYREEENGRGNFPPRFSGLQFPNYSSELNVNALELDDSALYLCASSFGNTEAFFGQGTRLTVV.